This TCR beta chain is from a study of T cell repertoires in cytomegalovirus infection. Across the study: Both recently identified HLA-C-restricted and well-studied HLA-B-restricted CMV epitopes were used in the study. In public TCR beta signatures, there were indications of both CMV infection and matching HLA type.

As to this clonotype: Its target is not known. The junction differs from germline at one of its ends, possibly a read error.

The CDR3 length is 16 residues. The germline gives CDR1 KGHSH, CDR2 LQKENI. TCRdb reprocessed the reads with MiXCR, giving one entry per CDR3 protein. The sample holds some 940,000 distinct CDR3 sequences, about a third seen once. Study-level points and caveats: Cumulative public TCR beta family frequency identified carriers of CMV plus the relevant HLA. In two of eight donors, the top clonotype was HLA-C-restricted CMV-specific.

The source material was cultured CD8+ T cells from PBMCs, sampled from culture after CMV antigen stimulation. This TCR came from a human donor in good health (CMV status not recorded). Some clones in this sample may be carry-over from other donors' samples. This chain joins TRBV18 and TRBJ1-1; a possible D gene is TRBD1 (6 bases). This CDR3 is CASSPSPGQWNTKAFF. CDR3 bases: TGTGCCAGCTCACCAAGCCCGGGACAATGGAACACTAAAGCTTTCTTT.